The 27 T cell receptor beta chains listed next were all sequenced from one sample in a study of cytomegalovirus exposure and HLA in healthy donors. The PCR ran on 60 Vbeta and 13 Jbeta primers. TCRdb's copy holds only in-frame clones and misses some; the assay was immunoSEQ multiplex PCR. The table counts 150,000 to 200,000 clones; 0.75% to 0.85% lies in the top ten. The sequenced material came from PBMCs. The source is a young woman in good health and CMV-seropositive.

For the CDR3, the DNA is TGTGCCAGCAGCTTAATAGAGGGTGGCTACACCTTC. The encoded protein is CASSLIEGGYTF. The chain links TRBV7-9 to TRBJ1-2; D not resolved. V dropped 2 bases and J dropped 7 bases, with 8 bases sitting between them. Germline V gives CDR1 SEHNR, CDR2 FQNEAQ (reference sequence). The CDR3 contains 12 residues.

The V and J genes are TRBV2 and TRBJ2-2; 10 nucleotides line up with TRBD1. The trim removed 11 bases at V and 6 bases at J, leaving 3 bases unmatched. Germline CDR1 SNHLY, CDR2 FYNNEI. This CDR3 has 12 amino acids. The CDR3 nucleotides are TGTGCCGGGGACAGGGGTTCCGGGGAGCTGTTTTTT. Residues: CAGDRGSGELFF.

J is TRBJ2-1 and V is TRBV5-6; D might be TRBD2 (6 bases). CDR3 length: 15 amino acids. Germline V gives CDR1 SGHDT, CDR2 YYEEEE. Trimming took off 2 bases at V and 7 bases at J, with 16 bases between the two ends. The CDR3 sequence is CASSFSGTEGNEQFF. The DNA of the CDR3 is TGTGCCAGCAGCTTTTCCGGGACGGAGGGAAATGAGCAGTTCTTC.

This rearrangement joins TRBV30 to TRBJ2-7; perhaps TRBD2 as D (6 bases). V dropped 5 bases and J dropped 2 bases, with 16 bases sitting between them. The CDR3 runs to 14 residues. Germline V CDR1 and CDR2: GTSNPN, SVGIG (reference sequence). CDR3 protein: CAWGRGLPTYEQYF. In nucleotides, the CDR3 is TGTGCCTGGGGCCGTGGACTACCCACCTACGAGCAGTACTTC.

The chain joins TRBV5-6 to TRBJ2-1, with 12 nucleotides matching TRBD2. The V gene end was trimmed by 6 bases and the J gene end by 8 bases; junction bases not matched to a gene: 9. The CDR3 consists of 15 residues. Germline CDR1 is SGHDT and CDR2 is YYEEEE. The CDR3 DNA reads as TGTGCCAGCATCGCCCTAGCGGGAGGGCCAGATGAGCAGTTCTTC. As protein: CASIALAGGPDEQFF.

The V and J genes are TRBV30 and TRBJ2-7; possible D gene TRBD2, 6 bases. V was pared by 2 bases and J by 2 bases, with 10 bases between. Germline V lookup: CDR1 GTSNPN, CDR2 SVGIG (reference sequence). CDR3 size: 13 residues. This CDR3 reads CAWSPGLTYEQYF. The CDR3 bases are TGTGCCTGGAGTCCGGGACTCACCTACGAGCAGTACTTC.

In regard to this clone: The sample has other DNA sequences that encode this CDR3 too. This CDR3 reads CASSQDHRNQPQHF. CDR3 DNA: TGCGCCAGCAGCCAGGACCACAGGAATCAGCCCCAGCATTTT. The V and J genes are TRBV4-3 and TRBJ1-5; D might be TRBD1 (5 bases). This CDR3 has 14 amino acids. Germline CDR1 LGHNA, CDR2 YSLEER. V was cut by 3 bases and J by 4 bases, with 10 bases left in between.

The J gene is TRBJ1-3, the V gene TRBV5-4; TRBD1 agrees at 7 bases. After removal of 4 bases from V and 8 bases from J, the junction contained 6 bases not matched to a gene. This CDR3 has 13 amino acids. Germline values: CDR1 SGHNT, CDR2 YYREEE (reference sequence). CDR3 bases: TGTGCCAGCAGCCTAACAGGGGTAGACACCATATATTTT. Its translation is CASSLTGVDTIYF.

V and J are TRBV11-3 and TRBJ1-2; TRBD1 aligns across 7 bases. The ends lost 8 bases at V and 9 bases at J; junction bases unmatched: 18. CDR3 length equals 15 residues. Germline V gene data show CDR1 as SGHNT and CDR2 as YENEEA. The CDR3 reads CASGWTGLKTHRYTF. CDR3 bases: TGTGCCAGCGGCTGGACAGGACTAAAAACGCACCGCTACACCTTC.

The chain joins TRBV15 to TRBJ1-5; the match to TRBD1 covers 10 bases. The J segment lost 7 bases and the V segment lost 0 bases, leaving 3 bases of the junction unmatched. The CDR3 is made up of 15 amino acids. In germline, CDR1 is LNHNV, CDR2 YYDKDF (reference sequence). CDR3 sequence reads: CATSRETGGSQPQHF. The CDR3 DNA follows: TGTGCCACCAGCAGAGAGACAGGGGGCAGCCAGCCCCAGCATTTT.

The rearrangement uses TRBV7-2 and TRBJ2-1; 8 nucleotides agree with TRBD2. This CDR3 is built from 14 residues. Germline CDR1 reads SGHTA; CDR2 reads FQGNSA. The V and J ends lost 5 bases and 5 bases, in that order; junction bases with no gene match: 5. CDR3 sequence: CASSRLLADNEQFF. CDR3 DNA sequence: TGTGCCAGCAGCCGACTACTAGCGGACAATGAGCAGTTCTTC.

CDR3 residues: CASSLLRDSPLHF. The DNA for the CDR3 is TGTGCCAGCAGCCTCCTACGAGATTCACCCCTCCACTTT. The chain recombines TRBV7-2 with TRBJ1-6; D not resolved. Between the trimmed V and J ends, which lost 5 bases and 8 bases, there was a span of 10 bases. The CDR3 runs to 13 residues. Germline values: CDR1 SGHTA, CDR2 FQGNSA.

The genes are TRBV5-1 and TRBJ2-5; D is ambiguous. From germline, CDR1 is SGHRS and CDR2 YFSETQ. Trimming removed 2 bases from V and 2 bases from J, with 10 bases in between. The length of the CDR3 is 14 residues. The CDR3 region is CASSFRNSQETQYF. The CDR3 region has the DNA TGCGCCAGCAGCTTTAGGAACAGTCAAGAGACCCAGTACTTC.

This chain links TRBV30 with TRBJ1-3; 9 bases map to TRBD1. This CDR3 region has 16 residues. V gave up 5 bases and J gave up 2 bases; unmatched junction bases: 10. Germline loops: CDR1 GTSNPN, CDR2 SVGIG (reference sequence). The DNA for the CDR3 is TGTGCCTGGGGCGGAACAGGGGGCTCTCCTGGAAACACCATATATTTT. This codes for CAWGGTGGSPGNTIYF.

The chain carries TRBV2 and TRBJ2-1, with 11 bases fitting TRBD2. J lost 6 bases, V lost 8 bases, and 9 bases had no gene match. The CDR3 is 15 residues long. Germline V gene lookup returns CDR1 SNHLY and CDR2 FYNNEI. The chain's CDR3 is CASVRGTSGLNEQFF. The DNA of the CDR3 is TGTGCCAGCGTCAGGGGGACTAGCGGCCTCAATGAGCAGTTCTTC.

This chain links TRBV29-1 with TRBJ1-1; perhaps TRBD1 as D (5 bases). CDR1 SQVTM and CDR2 ANQGSEA come from the germline V gene. CDR3 length equals 13 residues. Trimming cost V 6 bases and J 3 bases, with 14 bases left between them. Here the CDR3 DNA reads TGCAGCGTCTCGGGGGTACCAGACACTGAAGCTTTCTTT. It specifies CSVSGVPDTEAFF.

The chain employs TRBV5-1 and TRBJ2-5; 12 nucleotides match TRBD2. The CDR3 is 18 residues long. Germline CDR1 is SGHRS and CDR2 is YFSETQ. V lost 0 bases to trimming and J lost 1 base; unmatched junction nucleotides: 7. Here the CDR3 reads CASSLEAGLAGFQETQYF. CDR3 nucleotides: TGCGCCAGCAGCTTGGAAGCCGGACTAGCGGGGTTCCAAGAGACCCAGTACTTC.

The chain joins TRBV4-1 to TRBJ2-3, with 9 bases that match TRBD2. The CDR3 loop spans 16 amino acids. The V and J ends lost 4 bases and 6 bases, in that order; junction bases with no gene match: 11. In germline, CDR1 is MGHRA, CDR2 YSYEKL. The chain's CDR3 is CASSRQPTAGGDTQYF. CDR3 nucleotides: TGCGCCAGCAGCCGCCAACCGACCGCGGGGGGGGATACGCAGTATTTT.

This sequence joins TRBV5-1 and TRBJ2-7; a weak D match, TRBD2 (5 bases). The V gene's germline CDR1 is SGHRS and CDR2 YFSETQ. The ends were cut back, 5 bases at V and 7 bases at J, with 13 bases in the middle. The length of the CDR3 is 12 residues. The CDR3 DNA reads as TGCGCCAGCAGTTTCGCGGGTCGGGAGCAGTACTTC. Amino acids: CASSFAGREQYF.

The V and J genes are TRBV19 and TRBJ2-1, with a possible D match to TRBD2 (6 bases). V was clipped by 1 base and J by 0 bases, with 7 bases between them. The CDR3 covers 15 residues. Germline V gives CDR1 LNHDA, CDR2 SQIVND (reference sequence). The CDR3 region has the DNA TGTGCCAGTAGTATAGTGGAGGGCTCCTACAATGAGCAGTTCTTC. It codes for CASSIVEGSYNEQFF.

The J gene is TRBJ2-7, the V gene TRBV7-9, with a possible D match to TRBD2 (5 bases). The CDR3 length is 15 residues. Germline V gene sequence: CDR1 SEHNR, CDR2 FQNEAQ (reference sequence). V was cut by 5 bases and J by 5 bases, with 19 bases left in between. CDR3 bases: TGTGCCAGCAGCCAGCGGAGGACCTCTTGGGACGAGCAGTACTTC. It is translated as CASSQRRTSWDEQYF.

This chain links TRBV19 with TRBJ2-2; 10 nucleotides agree with TRBD2. Germline V gene data show CDR1 as LNHDA and CDR2 as SQIVND (reference sequence). The CDR3 length is 15 residues. V trimming: 4 bases; J trimming: 5 bases; junction bases outside the gene matches: 4. In nucleotides, the CDR3 is TGTGCCAGTAGTAAGCTAGCGGGAGATACCGGGGAGCTGTTTTTT. This codes for CASSKLAGDTGELFF.

The chain links TRBV7-2 to TRBJ2-7; D possibly corresponds to TRBD1 (6 bases). V lost 5 bases and J lost 1, with 18 bases in between. The CDR3 contains 16 residues. Germline V gene lookup returns CDR1 SGHTA and CDR2 FQGNSA. The CDR3 nucleotides are TGTGCCAGCAGCCGCCCAGGGGCAGACCTTTCCTACGAGCAGTACTTC. Translated: CASSRPGADLSYEQYF.

The chain couples TRBV28 to TRBJ1-2; the D is unclear. This CDR3 contains 12 residues. V was trimmed by 3 bases and J by 3 bases, leaving 5 bases between them. Germline V gene data show CDR1 as MDHEN and CDR2 as SYDVKM. CDR3 DNA: TGTGCCAGCAGTTTCAGTCACTATGGCTACACCTTC. It codes for CASSFSHYGYTF.

The chain has TRBV5-1 and TRBJ1-1, with 10 bases lining up with TRBD1. Germline V lookup: CDR1 SGHRS, CDR2 YFSETQ. The V gene end was trimmed by 4 bases and the J gene end by 10 bases; junction bases not matched to a gene: 16. The CDR3 consists of 16 residues. The CDR3 sequence is CASSLRNRDRGGGAFF. The DNA of the CDR3 is TGCGCCAGCAGCCTGAGGAACCGGGACAGGGGAGGCGGAGCTTTCTTT.

V and J are TRBV14 and TRBJ2-7; 10 bases match TRBD2. The CDR3 loop spans 19 amino acids. Trimming took 4 bases from V and 1 from J; bases not matched to a gene: 16. Germline-derived CDR1 and CDR2 are SGHDN and FVKESK. CDR3: CASSPPGERVGLASYEQYF. The CDR3 region has the DNA TGTGCCAGCAGCCCCCCCGGGGAAAGAGTGGGACTAGCGTCCTACGAGCAGTACTTC. The full variable domain, completed using reference TRBV14 and TRBJ2-7, is EAGVTQFPSHSVIEKGQTVTLRCDPISGHDNLYWYRRVMGKEIKFLLHFVKESKQDESGMPNNRFLAERTGGTYSTLKVQPAELEDSGVYFCASSPPGERVGLASYEQYFGPGTRLTVT.

The chain is built from TRBV19 and TRBJ1-1; 9 bases line up with TRBD1. V shed 5 bases and J 1 base; nucleotides not matched to a gene: 17. CDR1 is LNHDA and CDR2 is SQIVND in the germline V gene (reference sequence). This CDR3 is 19 amino acids long. DNA for the CDR3: TGTGCCAGTAGTTCGGGACCCAACAGGGGGCGCGGTTGGAACACTGAAGCTTTCTTT. It codes for CASSSGPNRGRGWNTEAFF.